The 27 T cell receptor beta chains below were found in one sample sequenced in a study of T cell responses to AZD1222 COVID-19 vaccine. Sequencing used immunoSEQ multiplex PCR; TCRdb keeps in-frame clones, though not all of them. The sample yields approximately 68,000 clones, roughly 88% seen once. Sequencing used peripheral blood, obtained on day 0 of AZD1222 vaccination. These receptors were obtained from an adult in good health.

The CDR3 DNA follows: TGTGCCAGCAGCCCTCTGGCGGGCGACCCTGCGGACACCGGGGAGCTGTTTTTT. Amino acids: CASSPLAGDPADTGELFF. The rearrangement joins TRBV7-9 to TRBJ2-2, with D possibly TRBD2 on 5 matching bases. This CDR3 spans 18 amino acids. Germline assignment: CDR1 SEHNR and CDR2 FQNEAQ (reference sequence). V lost 5 bases and J 3 bases, leaving 22 bases between the germline ends.

This chain links TRBV5-3 with TRBJ2-7; 9 bases align to TRBD1. TRBV5-3 is sorted into the ORF group, with uncertain function. With V trimmed by 4 bases and J by 1 base, 9 bases remained unmatched. The CDR3 totals 16 residues. Here the CDR3 DNA reads TGTGCCAGAAGCGAAAGGCCGGGACAGGGATCCTACGAGCAGTACTTC. Protein sequence: CARSERPGQGSYEQYF.

The gene calls are TRBV5-4 and TRBJ1-6, with D perhaps matching TRBD1 (6 bases). There are 16 residues in the CDR3. From germline, CDR1 is SGHNT and CDR2 YYREEE (reference sequence). Trimming shortened V by 1 base and J by 5 bases, and 13 bases separated the two germline ends. The CDR3 region has the DNA TGTGCCAGCAGCTTGTATCGGGGGGCGAATAATTCACCCCTCCACTTT. It encodes CASSLYRGANNSPLHF.

The chain employs TRBV3-1 (or the pseudogene TRBV3-2) and TRBJ2-3, with D unresolved. Germline V gives CDR1 LGHDT, CDR2 YNNKEL (reference sequence). This CDR3 has 16 amino acids. The ends were cut back, 0 bases at V and 0 bases at J, with 10 bases in the middle. The CDR3 region is CASSQDPSRSTDTQYF. The CDR3 region has the DNA TGTGCCAGCAGCCAAGATCCCAGCCGGAGCACAGATACGCAGTATTTT.

V usage is TRBV19 and J usage is TRBJ2-1; perhaps D is TRBD1 or TRBD2 (5 bases each). This CDR3 has 13 residues. The germline V gene encodes CDR1 LNHDA and CDR2 SQIVND (reference sequence). With 5 bases removed from V and 7 bases from J, the gap between germline ends came to 12 bases. The CDR3 loop reads CASSGDGRNEQFF. The DNA of the CDR3 is TGTGCCAGTAGTGGGGACGGGCGAAATGAGCAGTTCTTC. The full variable domain, rest sourced from reference TRBV19 and TRBJ2-1, is DGGITQSPKYLFRKEGQNVTLSCEQNLNHDAMYWYRQDPGQGLRLIYYSQIVNDFQKGDIAEGYSVSREKKESFPLTVTSAQKNPTAFYLCASSGDGRNEQFFGPGTRLTVL.

The J gene is TRBJ1-5, the V gene TRBV6-5; 8 nucleotides agree with TRBD1. CDR3 length: 13 amino acids. The germline CDR1 and CDR2 sequences are MNHEY and SVGAGI. The ends lost 8 bases at V and 4 bases at J; junction bases unmatched: 4. The CDR3 reads CASLRGLNQPQHF. The CDR3 DNA is TGTGCCAGCCTCAGGGGGCTGAATCAGCCCCAGCATTTT.

The CDR3 sequence: CASSPGDITGELFF. The CDR3 DNA sequence: TGTGCCAGCAGCCCAGGGGATATCACCGGGGAGCTGTTTTTT. J is TRBJ2-2 and V is TRBV7-2; possibly TRBD1 for D (6 bases). CDR3 length: 14 amino acids. Germline V gene lookup returns CDR1 SGHTA and CDR2 FQGNSA. Trimming removed 5 bases at V and 4 bases at J, with 11 bases between.

The rearrangement links TRBV30 to TRBJ2-5, with D unresolved. The CDR3 runs to 12 residues. CDR1 is GTSNPN and CDR2 is SVGIG in the germline V gene (reference sequence). CDR3 DNA sequence: TGTGCGGTTGACTGGGACCAAGAGACCCAGTACTTC. It translates to CAVDWDQETQYF.

The gene calls are TRBV19 and TRBJ1-5; a possible D gene is TRBD1 (5 bases). Trimming pared 6 bases from V and 6 bases from J, leaving 12 bases between. The CDR3 loop spans 13 amino acids. Germline V CDR1 and CDR2: LNHDA, SQIVND (reference sequence). The CDR3 is CASRAGRTQPQHF. The CDR3 DNA is TGTGCCAGTAGGGCAGGGAGAACTCAGCCCCAGCATTTT.

V and J are TRBV2 and TRBJ1-6; D is uncertain. V was pared by 4 bases and J by 7 bases, with 14 bases between. Germline V CDR1 and CDR2: SNHLY, FYNNEI. This CDR3 contains 15 residues. This CDR3 is CASSVRINVNSPLHF. The CDR3, as DNA: TGTGCCAGCAGTGTTCGGATAAACGTGAATTCACCCCTCCACTTT.

The genes are TRBV27 and TRBJ2-2, with D perhaps TRBD1 (6 bases). Germline-derived CDR1 and CDR2 are MNHEY and SMNVEV (reference sequence). The CDR3 is made up of 13 amino acids. Deletions cut 7 bases from V and 3 bases from J, with 9 bases between. This CDR3 is CASTGQYTGELFF. In DNA, the CDR3 is TGTGCCAGCACCGGACAGTACACCGGGGAGCTGTTTTTT.

This chain connects TRBV7-8 to TRBJ1-2; 8 bases map to TRBD1. The CDR3 spans 14 residues. Germline CDR1 SGHVS, CDR2 FQNEAQ. The junction had 8 bases not matched to a gene; V was cut back by 5 bases and J by 6 bases. The CDR3 sequence: CASSRTQGAHGYTF. The CDR3, as DNA: TGTGCCAGCAGCAGAACCCAGGGGGCACATGGCTACACCTTC.

The CDR3 bases are TGTGCCAGCAGTTTGACAGGGACCAATCAGCCCCAGCATTTT. Protein sequence: CASSLTGTNQPQHF. The J gene is TRBJ1-5, the V gene TRBV6-6; the match to TRBD1 covers 7 bases. The length of the CDR3 is 14 residues. CDR1 and CDR2 from the germline V gene are MNHNY and SVGAGI (reference sequence). The ends lost 4 bases at V and 3 bases at J; junction bases unmatched: 3.

The chain is built from TRBV10-3 and TRBJ2-7, with 7 bases lining up with TRBD2. V was clipped by 0 bases and J by 0 bases; unmatched bases: 5. The germline V gene has CDR1 ENHRY and CDR2 SYGVKD. CDR3 length: 16 amino acids. The CDR3 spells CAISESPSGTSYEQYF. The DNA of the CDR3 is TGTGCCATCAGTGAGTCGCCTAGCGGAACCTCCTACGAGCAGTACTTC.

The V gene is TRBV4-3, the J gene TRBJ2-1, with 7 bases identical to TRBD2. In germline, CDR1 is LGHNA, CDR2 YSLEER. V shed 4 bases, J shed 0 bases, and the junction held 6 bases outside the gene matches. The CDR3 contains 16 residues. The CDR3 loop reads CASSPKRGSSYNEQFF. The CDR3 DNA reads as TGCGCCAGCAGCCCAAAGCGGGGAAGCTCCTACAATGAGCAGTTCTTC.

This clone was recorded many times. The chain combines TRBV7-2 with TRBJ2-1, with 9 bases aligning to TRBD2. V trimming: 5 bases; J trimming: 4 bases; junction bases outside the gene matches: 3. In germline, CDR1 is SGHTA, CDR2 FQGNSA. CDR3 length: 14 amino acids. The CDR3 DNA follows: TGTGCCAGCAGCCGCGGGGGGGGATACAATGAGCAGTTCTTC. Protein product: CASSRGGGYNEQFF.

This clone turned up a few times. J is TRBJ2-5 and V is TRBV6-1, with 10 bases matching TRBD2. V shed 1 base and J 5 bases; nucleotides not matched to a gene: 7. The CDR3 spans 16 residues. Germline assignment: CDR1 MNHNS and CDR2 SASEGT. The CDR3 DNA sequence: TGTGCCAGCAGTGAAGTACCTAGCGGGAGTCCTGAGACCCAGTACTTC. It encodes CASSEVPSGSPETQYF.

The V and J genes are TRBV7-3 and TRBJ2-2; the D gene could be TRBD1 or TRBD2 (5 bases each). In germline, CDR1 is SGHTA, CDR2 FQGTGA. Trimming cost V 0 bases and J 0 bases, with 8 bases left between them. The CDR3 is 16 amino acids. The CDR3 here is CASSLTGTTNTGELFF. The CDR3 nucleotides read TGTGCCAGCAGCTTAACCGGGACCACGAACACCGGGGAGCTGTTTTTT.

This chain uses TRBV9 with TRBJ2-7; no reliable D call. In germline, CDR1 is SGDLS, CDR2 YYNGEE. The CDR3 length is 15 residues. Trimming left V 0 bases short and J 2 bases short, with 12 bases between. Here the CDR3 DNA reads TGTGCCAGCAGCGTAGATATCGGAAGGGCCTACGAGCAGTACTTC. Protein product: CASSVDIGRAYEQYF.

This clone was counted a single time. The chain couples TRBV18 to TRBJ2-7; D not certain. Germline V gene data show CDR1 as KGHSH and CDR2 as LQKENI. This CDR3 is built from 11 residues. Trimming took 6 bases from V and 6 from J, leaving 9 bases between them. The CDR3 DNA reads TGTGCCAGCTCCCCCGGGTCCGAGCAGTACTTC. Translated: CASSPGSEQYF.

The V gene is TRBV9, the J gene TRBJ2-7, with D possibly called TRBD1 or TRBD2 (6 bases each). CDR1 and CDR2 from the germline V gene are SGDLS and YYNGEE. The CDR3 loop spans 15 amino acids. V was pared by 4 bases and J by 2 bases, with 16 bases between. CDR3 sequence reads: CASSPEGGYTYEQYF. In DNA form, the CDR3 reads TGTGCCAGCAGCCCGGAGGGGGGTTACACCTACGAGCAGTACTTC.

The chain links TRBV7-2 to TRBJ2-1; TRBD1 is a possible D gene (6 bases). Trimming took 5 bases from V and 8 from J, leaving 13 bases between them. The CDR3 is 13 residues long. CDR1 is SGHTA and CDR2 is FQGNSA in the germline V gene. The CDR3, as DNA: TGTGCCAGCAGCATACAGGGTGGGGATGAGCAGTTCTTC. The encoded protein is CASSIQGGDEQFF.

This rearrangement joins TRBV5-1 to TRBJ1-3; D is unresolved. Germline CDR1 is SGHRS and CDR2 is YFSETQ. The germline V and J ends were trimmed by 0 bases and 2 bases, with 12 bases remaining between them. This CDR3 spans 16 amino acids. The CDR3 coding sequence is TGCGCCAGCAGCTTGGCCCCGGCAGTGGCTGGAAACACCATATATTTT. This sequence encodes CASSLAPAVAGNTIYF.

The chain uses TRBV10-3 and TRBJ1-3; D might be TRBD1 (5 bases). This CDR3 is built from 17 residues. With 3 bases removed from V and 0 bases from J, the gap between germline ends came to 15 bases. Germline CDR1 reads ENHRY; CDR2 reads SYGVKD. CDR3 nucleotide sequence: TGTGCCATCAGTGATATGCAGGGATCAAACTCTGGAAACACCATATATTTT. Protein: CAISDMQGSNSGNTIYF.

This chain links TRBV9 with TRBJ2-1; TRBD1 is a possible D gene (6 bases). Germline loops: CDR1 SGDLS, CDR2 YYNGEE. The CDR3 is made up of 17 amino acids. The V gene lost 2 bases and the J gene lost 0 bases, with 15 bases spanning the gap. CDR3 coding DNA: TGTGCCAGCAGCGTGAACAGGGCCCAAGGCTCCTACAATGAGCAGTTCTTC. It encodes CASSVNRAQGSYNEQFF.

The J gene is TRBJ2-5, the V gene TRBV19; D call uncertain. In germline, CDR1 is LNHDA, CDR2 SQIVND (reference sequence). The V gene lost 1 base and the J gene lost 1 base, with 10 bases spanning the gap. This CDR3 has 15 amino acids. CDR3 DNA: TGTGCCAGTAGTATAGGACCACCAACCCAAGAGACCCAGTACTTC. It encodes CASSIGPPTQETQYF.

V gene TRBV15 combines with J gene TRBJ1-5; 7 nucleotides agree with TRBD1. The CDR3 totals 16 residues. Germline trimming cut 2 bases from V and 0 bases from J; bases unmatched to any gene: 4. Germline CDR1 and CDR2: LNHNV and YYDKDF (reference sequence). The CDR3 reads CATSRRGGPSNQPQHF. As DNA, the CDR3 is TGTGCCACCAGCAGAAGAGGGGGCCCTAGCAATCAGCCCCAGCATTTT.